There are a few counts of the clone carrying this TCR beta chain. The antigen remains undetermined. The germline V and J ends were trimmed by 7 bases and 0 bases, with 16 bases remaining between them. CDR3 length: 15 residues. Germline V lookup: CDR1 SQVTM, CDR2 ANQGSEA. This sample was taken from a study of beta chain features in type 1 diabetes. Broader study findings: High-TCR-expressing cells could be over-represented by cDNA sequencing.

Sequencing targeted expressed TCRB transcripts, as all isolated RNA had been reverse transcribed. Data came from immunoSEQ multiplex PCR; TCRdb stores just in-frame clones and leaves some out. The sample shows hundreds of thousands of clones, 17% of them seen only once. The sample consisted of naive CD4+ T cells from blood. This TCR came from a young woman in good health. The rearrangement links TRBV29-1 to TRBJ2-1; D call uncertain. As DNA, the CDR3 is TGCAGCGCTATGTCGCGTCGGAGCTCCTACAATGAGCAGTTCTTC. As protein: CSAMSRRSSYNEQFF.